This TCR beta chain was found in a study of response to subunit inactivated influenza vaccine. Study-level points and caveats: The authors put forward the suggestion that each seasonal influenza vaccination may bring in only a limited number of new T cells.

This clonotype appeared a few times. Its specificity is unknown. CDR3 size: 12 residues. V was clipped by 11 bases and J by 7 bases; unmatched bases: 9. Germline V lookup: CDR1 SEHNR, CDR2 FQNEAQ (reference sequence). TCRdb reprocessed the RT-PCR reads with MiXCR, giving one entry per CDR3 protein. The sample contains 170,000 or so distinct CDR3 sequences, over 8.5% of which appear only once. The source is a man between 50 and 75 years old who received an inactivated influenza vaccine. The sample in question was CD8+ T cells sorted from PBMCs, obtained roughly 24 months after vaccination. The chain recombines TRBV7-9 with TRBJ2-7; TRBD1 aligns across 9 bases. The CDR3 coding sequence is TGTGCCTCCGGGACAGGGCAGTCGGAGCAGTACTTC. Translation gives CASGTGQSEQYF.